Below, 29 T cell receptor beta chains from the same sample are listed, as sequenced in a study of CD8 T cell repertoires and HIV-1 epitope variants. These receptors have no identified antigens. Here immunoSEQ multiplex PCR was the method, and the copy in TCRdb shows in-frame clones only, minus some. The table lists some 5,000 clones, less than 75% of them singletons, with about 45% in the top ten. Sequenced: cultured CD8+ T cells derived from PBMCs. These receptors originate from a male donor with HIV.

The chain couples TRBV14 to TRBJ2-7; 9 bases map to TRBD1. The CDR3 has 14 amino acids. Germline V lookup: CDR1 SGHDN, CDR2 FVKESK. The V and J ends lost 3 bases and 3 bases, in that order; junction bases with no gene match: 3. The CDR3 protein is CASSHRDRDYEQYF. The CDR3 coding sequence is TGTGCCAGCAGCCACCGGGACAGGGACTACGAGCAGTACTTC.

This chain joins TRBV6-5 and TRBJ1-1; the match to TRBD1 covers 9 bases. Per the germline V gene, CDR1 is MNHEY and CDR2 is SVGAGI. This CDR3 contains 14 residues. J lost 4 bases, V lost 4 bases, and 4 bases had no gene match. CDR3 sequence (DNA): TGTGCCAGCAGTTGGGGGACAGGGCGCACTGAAGCTTTCTTT. This codes for CASSWGTGRTEAFF.

This chain uses TRBV7-3 with TRBJ2-2, with D tentatively TRBD1 (6 bases). The CDR3 loop spans 14 amino acids. Trimming removed 6 bases at V and 4 bases at J, with 12 bases between. Germline V lookup: CDR1 SGHTA, CDR2 FQGTGA. CDR3 sequence: CASRSTGATGELFF. The CDR3 bases are TGTGCCAGCAGGTCGACAGGCGCCACCGGGGAGCTGTTTTTT.

Turning to this clone: This likely came from a read error, as a far larger clone is one base away. This rearrangement joins TRBV5-1 to TRBJ2-5; perhaps TRBD2 as D (5 bases). CDR1 is SGHRS, CDR2 YFSETQ, per germline. The CDR3 is 15 residues long. Between the trimmed V and J ends, which lost 3 bases and 2 bases, there was a span of 14 bases. CDR3 bases: TGCGCCAGCAGCTCCGCCGGGATAGATCAAGAGACCCAGTACTTC. Translated, it gives CASSSAGIDQETQYF.

This clone was observed once. This rearrangement joins TRBV2 to TRBJ2-4; D remains ambiguous. The V and J ends lost 3 bases and 1 base respectively, with 7 bases between them. Germline V gene sequence: CDR1 SNHLY, CDR2 FYNNEI. CDR3 length: 14 amino acids. The CDR3 nucleotides read TGTGCCAGCAGTGACCTCAGGGCCAAAAACATTCAGTACTTC. This codes for CASSDLRAKNIQYF.

This clone was counted once. The chain has TRBV5-1 and TRBJ1-1; D may be TRBD1 (6 bases). Trimming shortened V by 3 bases and J by 7 bases, and 13 bases separated the two germline ends. Per the germline V gene, CDR1 is SGHRS and CDR2 is YFSETQ. The CDR3 spans 13 residues. CDR3 sequence reads: CASSWLGAGEAFF. The CDR3 DNA is TGCGCCAGCAGCTGGTTGGGGGCGGGTGAAGCTTTCTTT.

This clone showed up just a few times. The chain couples TRBV28 to TRBJ2-7, with 7 bases that match TRBD1. The CDR3 runs to 13 residues. Germline V gives CDR1 MDHEN, CDR2 SYDVKM. V was pared by 4 bases and J by 5 bases, with 5 bases of the junction left unmatched. The DNA of the CDR3 is TGTGCCAGCAGTTCAGACAGGGCAGACGAGCAGTACTTC. It translates to CASSSDRADEQYF.

This clone occurred a few times. The chain couples TRBV19 to TRBJ2-4; 11 nucleotides match TRBD2. CDR3 length equals 18 residues. CDR1 is LNHDA, CDR2 SQIVND, per germline (reference sequence). The V and J ends lost 7 bases and 5 bases, in that order; junction bases with no gene match: 16. The CDR3 reads CASNDRRWGGLAENIQYF. In DNA, the CDR3 is TGTGCCAGTAACGATCGGAGGTGGGGGGGACTAGCGGAAAACATTCAGTACTTC.

Notes on this clone: The sample has other DNA sequences that encode this CDR3 too. The chain links TRBV7-6 to TRBJ1-1; D is undetermined. Trimming removed 4 bases at V and 7 bases at J, with 10 bases between. The V gene's germline CDR1 is SGHVS and CDR2 FNYEAQ. This CDR3 contains 12 residues. The DNA of the CDR3 is TGTGCCAGCAGCTCGGACGGTCTTGAAGCTTTCTTT. This encodes CASSSDGLEAFF.

The chain joins TRBV7-9 to TRBJ1-6, with 8 bases matching TRBD1. From germline, CDR1 is SEHNR and CDR2 FQNEAQ (reference sequence). CDR3 length: 16 residues. V was clipped by 3 bases and J by 2 bases; unmatched bases: 3. CDR3 loop: CASSLDRVAYNSPLHF. In DNA, the CDR3 is TGTGCCAGCAGCTTGGACAGGGTAGCCTATAATTCACCCCTCCACTTT.

A single count supports this clone. This rearrangement joins TRBV11-2 to TRBJ2-7; D remains ambiguous. There are 11 residues in the CDR3. Trimming removed 5 bases from V and 3 bases from J, with 5 bases in between. Germline CDR1 reads SGHAT; CDR2 reads FQNNGV. DNA of the CDR3: TGTGCCAGCAGCCGTAACTACGAGCAGTACTTC. Translated, it gives CASSRNYEQYF.

The CDR3 DNA reads TGTGCCAGCAGTTTACTTGGGGGGTACTATGGCTACACCTTC. Protein sequence: CASSLLGGYYGYTF. This chain joins TRBV27 and TRBJ1-2; possibly TRBD1 for D (5 bases). V gave up 2 bases and J gave up 3 bases, with 10 bases separating them. This CDR3 is built from 14 residues. CDR1 and CDR2 from the germline V gene are MNHEY and SMNVEV (reference sequence).

This sequence joins TRBV4-1 and TRBJ2-4, with D unresolved. Germline CDR1 MGHRA, CDR2 YSYEKL. V lost 0 bases, J lost 0 bases, and 15 bases lay in between. The CDR3 length is 18 residues. The CDR3, as DNA: TGCGCCAGCAGCCAAGATGATCCGGTGACAATAGCCAAAAACATTCAGTACTTC. This sequence encodes CASSQDDPVTIAKNIQYF.

The chain joins TRBV7-6 to TRBJ1-1, with D maybe TRBD1 (5 bases). The CDR3 runs to 14 residues. CDR1 is SGHVS and CDR2 is FNYEAQ in the germline V gene. V was pared by 5 bases and J by 1 base, with 11 bases between. The CDR3 bases are TGTGCCAGCAGCCCGGGACTGCAGAACACTGAAGCTTTCTTT. Amino acids: CASSPGLQNTEAFF.

V gene TRBV5-5 combines with J gene TRBJ1-1; D is undetermined. The V end lost 6 bases, the J end lost 3 bases, and 9 bases lay between the germline ends. CDR1 and CDR2 (germline): SGHKS, YYEKEE (reference sequence). The CDR3 contains 12 residues. As DNA, the CDR3 is TGTGCCAGCAACCAAAAAGACACTGAAGCTTTCTTT. Translating it yields CASNQKDTEAFF.

The gene calls are TRBV10-2 and TRBJ2-3; TRBD2 aligns across 7 bases. V gave up 4 bases and J gave up 3 bases; unmatched junction bases: 10. From germline, CDR1 is WSHSY and CDR2 SAAADI. The CDR3 sequence is 16 residues long. CDR3 DNA sequence: TGCGCCAGCAGTGGGCCCCCCGGCGGGAGAACAGATACGCAGTATTTT. Amino acid sequence: CASSGPPGGRTDTQYF.

The V gene is TRBV7-8, the J gene TRBJ2-3; D gene uncertain. V gave up 4 bases and J gave up 6 bases, with 8 bases separating them. Germline V lookup: CDR1 SGHVS, CDR2 FQNEAQ. The CDR3 is 12 residues long. The CDR3 DNA reads as TGTGCCAGCAGCTCTTCGCTCGATACGCAGTATTTT. Translation: CASSSSLDTQYF.

This chain uses TRBV6-5 with TRBJ1-4; D remains unclear. V gave up 5 bases and J gave up 10 bases, with 17 bases separating them. This CDR3 contains 14 residues. In germline, CDR1 is MNHEY, CDR2 SVGAGI. CDR3 region: CASSGETAGGKLFF. CDR3 nucleotides: TGTGCCAGCAGTGGAGAGACCGCCGGCGGAAAACTGTTTTTT.

The chain employs TRBV5-6 and TRBJ2-3; D ambiguous. CDR1 and CDR2 (germline): SGHDT, YYEEEE. CDR3 length: 13 residues. V lost 8 bases to trimming and J lost 0 bases, with 10 bases between them. The CDR3 is CASSPFSTDTQYF. Here the CDR3 DNA reads TGTGCCAGTTCCCCCTTTAGCACAGATACGCAGTATTTT.

The CDR3 reads CASSYPRQANYGYTF. The CDR3 bases are TGTGCCAGCAGTTACCCCCGACAGGCTAACTATGGCTACACCTTC. The chain is built from TRBV6-6 and TRBJ1-2, with a tentative D call TRBD1 (6 bases). V was cut by 2 bases and J by 0 bases, with 10 bases left in between. The CDR3 is 15 amino acids. Germline V gene data show CDR1 as MNHNY and CDR2 as SVGAGI (reference sequence).

The V and J genes are TRBV11-2 and TRBJ1-5, with D tentatively TRBD1 (5 bases). Germline V gene data show CDR1 as SGHAT and CDR2 as FQNNGV. The CDR3 length is 14 residues. Trimming shortened V by 5 bases and J by 6 bases, and 14 bases separated the two germline ends. CDR3 region: CASSRDQEGQPQHF. The CDR3 coding sequence is TGTGCCAGCAGCAGGGACCAGGAGGGTCAGCCCCAGCATTTT.

The DNA for the CDR3 is TGCGCCAGCAGCCAAGCAGAGGGAGGTATTGAAGCTTTCTTT. Translated: CASSQAEGGIEAFF. The V gene is TRBV4-3, the J gene TRBJ1-1; D is unclear. Trimming took 1 base from V and 7 from J, leaving 13 bases between them. The CDR3 extends over 14 amino acids. Per the germline V gene, CDR1 is LGHNA and CDR2 is YSLEER.

This clone was counted between two and nine times. The chain employs TRBV6-5 and TRBJ1-4; perhaps TRBD1 as D (5 bases). CDR1 and CDR2 from the germline V gene are MNHEY and SVGAGI. V was shortened by 7 bases and J by 3 bases, with 15 bases between the two germline ends. CDR3 length equals 15 residues. CDR3 loop: CASTHRGAANEKLFF. The CDR3 DNA reads as TGTGCCAGCACCCATCGGGGCGCGGCTAATGAAAAACTGTTTTTT.

The chain couples TRBV6-1 to TRBJ2-3, with TRBD2 matching over 10 bases. The CDR3 sequence is 18 residues long. Germline CDR1 reads MNHNS; CDR2 reads SASEGT. Trimming at V came to 0 bases and at J to 1 base, leaving 7 bases not matched to a gene. The CDR3 here is CASSEATVAGGRTDTQYF. The CDR3 region has the DNA TGTGCCAGCAGTGAAGCCACAGTAGCGGGGGGACGCACAGATACGCAGTATTTT.

The chain couples TRBV28 to TRBJ1-5; D not resolved. V dropped 3 bases and J dropped 5 bases, with 8 bases sitting between them. There are 13 residues in the CDR3. Germline CDR1 MDHEN, CDR2 SYDVKM. In DNA, the CDR3 is TGTGCCAGCAGTTTGGGCCCCGATCAGCCCCAGCATTTT. It specifies CASSLGPDQPQHF.

By sample fraction, this clone is large (0.1 to 1%). Other DNA variants within this sample encode the same CDR3. The chain has TRBV27 and TRBJ2-7; maybe TRBD1 (6 bases). The CDR3 contains 16 residues. The germline CDR1 and CDR2 sequences are MNHEY and SMNVEV (reference sequence). Trimming left V 0 bases short and J 0 bases short, with 12 bases between. The CDR3 DNA reads TGTGCCAGCAGTTTATCACAGGGAACCCTCTCCTACGAGCAGTACTTC. Its translation is CASSLSQGTLSYEQYF.

This clone has only a few counts. The chain recombines TRBV5-1 with TRBJ1-6; 9 nucleotides align to TRBD1. The CDR3 length is 14 residues. The V gene end was trimmed by 5 bases and the J gene end by 9 bases; junction bases not matched to a gene: 6. Germline values: CDR1 SGHRS, CDR2 YFSETQ. The CDR3 nucleotides are TGCGCCAGCAGTCGGGGACAGGGTGGTTCACCCCTCCACTTT. Its translation is CASSRGQGGSPLHF.

This chain uses TRBV14 with TRBJ2-7; D is unresolved. Germline CDR1 is SGHDN and CDR2 is FVKESK. V shed 1 base and J shed 4 bases, with 5 bases lying between them. This CDR3 comprises 12 residues. CDR3 protein: CASSQANYEQYF. The DNA of the CDR3 is TGTGCCAGCAGCCAAGCAAATTACGAGCAGTACTTC.

The chain employs TRBV5-6 and TRBJ2-1; no clear D gene. CDR1 is SGHDT, CDR2 YYEEEE, per germline. V gave up 3 bases and J gave up 7 bases, with 8 bases separating them. The length of the CDR3 is 12 residues. CDR3 in amino acids: CASSSRPNEQFF. The CDR3 DNA reads TGTGCCAGCAGCTCCAGACCGAATGAGCAGTTCTTC.